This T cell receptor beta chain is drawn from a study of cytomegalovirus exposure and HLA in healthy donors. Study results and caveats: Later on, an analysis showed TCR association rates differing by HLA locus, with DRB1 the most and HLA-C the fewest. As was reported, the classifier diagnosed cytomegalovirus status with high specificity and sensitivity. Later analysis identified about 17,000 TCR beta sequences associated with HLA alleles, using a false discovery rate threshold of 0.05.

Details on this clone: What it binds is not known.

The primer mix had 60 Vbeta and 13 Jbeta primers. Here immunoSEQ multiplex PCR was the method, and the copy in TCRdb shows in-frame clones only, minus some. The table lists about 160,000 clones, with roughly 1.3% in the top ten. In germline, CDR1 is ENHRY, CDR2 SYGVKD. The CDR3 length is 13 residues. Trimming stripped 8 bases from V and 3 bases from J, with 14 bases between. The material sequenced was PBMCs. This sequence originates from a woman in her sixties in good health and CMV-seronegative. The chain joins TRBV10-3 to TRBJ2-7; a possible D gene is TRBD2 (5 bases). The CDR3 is CAIAEARYYEQYF. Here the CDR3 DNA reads TGTGCCATCGCGGAGGCTCGTTACTACGAGCAGTACTTC.